This T cell receptor (beta chain) is from a study of blood T cell repertoires in COVID-19. At the level of the study: The United States, Italy and Spain provided the acute and convalescent COVID-19 samples. Nucleic acid was either cDNA or gDNA, and it came from T cells, B-cell-depleted T cells, or PBMCs.

Original analysis: Estimation of nucleated cell counts relied on the amplification of reference gene primers. This table comes from immunoSEQ multiplex PCR, and its TCRdb copy is limited to in-frame clones, with some not included. V and J calls and clone size are those listed in that table; D and trimming were worked out from the DNA. Here the sample spans over 150,000 clones, 65% to 85% being singletons. Germline loops: CDR1 LGHNT, CDR2 FRNRAP. The CDR3 loop spans 17 amino acids. Trimming removed 3 bases from V and 7 bases from J; junction bases left unmatched: 9. The sequence came from a woman in her thirties or forties with COVID-19, enrolled during active disease. The chain couples TRBV12-5 to TRBJ2-1; 13 positions match TRBD2. The sequenced sample consisted of peripheral blood. CDR3 amino acids: CASGLPSLAGGWNEQFF. The CDR3 DNA sequence: TGTGCTAGTGGTTTACCTTCACTAGCGGGAGGGTGGAATGAGCAGTTCTTC.